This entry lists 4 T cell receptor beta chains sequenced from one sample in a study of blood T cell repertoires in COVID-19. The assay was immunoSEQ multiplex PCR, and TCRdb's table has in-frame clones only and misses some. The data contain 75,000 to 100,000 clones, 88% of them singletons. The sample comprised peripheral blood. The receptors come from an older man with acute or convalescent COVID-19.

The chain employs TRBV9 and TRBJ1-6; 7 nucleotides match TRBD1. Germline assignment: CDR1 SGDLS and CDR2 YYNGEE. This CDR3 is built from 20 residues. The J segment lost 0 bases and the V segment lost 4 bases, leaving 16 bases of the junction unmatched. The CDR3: CASSPEGQTWMSSYNSPLHF. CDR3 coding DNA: TGTGCCAGCAGCCCAGAGGGACAGACTTGGATGAGCTCCTATAATTCACCCCTCCACTTT.

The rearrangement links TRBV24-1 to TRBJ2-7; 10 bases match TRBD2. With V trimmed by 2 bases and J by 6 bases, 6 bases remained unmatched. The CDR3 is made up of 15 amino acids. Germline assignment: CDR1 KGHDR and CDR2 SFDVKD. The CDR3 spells CATSDSLAGAREQYF. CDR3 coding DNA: TGTGCCACCAGTGATTCCCTAGCGGGAGCTCGCGAGCAGTACTTC.

CDR3 bases: TGTGCCAGCAGCTTCGAAGGAACTAGGTTCTTC. Residues: CASSFEGTRFF. This chain uses TRBV7-2 with TRBJ2-1; tentatively, D is TRBD2 (5 bases). The CDR3 totals 11 residues. Per germline, CDR1 SGHTA and CDR2 FQGNSA. V was clipped by 3 bases and J by 15 bases, with 12 bases between them.

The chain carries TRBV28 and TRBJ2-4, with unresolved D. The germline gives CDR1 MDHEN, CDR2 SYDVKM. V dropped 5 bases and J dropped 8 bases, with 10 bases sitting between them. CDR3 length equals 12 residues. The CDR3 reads CASSTLGHIQYF. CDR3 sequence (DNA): TGTGCCAGCAGTACCCTAGGCCACATTCAGTACTTC.